This TCR beta chain appears in the sequencing data of a study of cytomegalovirus exposure and HLA in healthy donors. The study, taken as a whole, reports: Published work reported that the classifier diagnosed cytomegalovirus status with high specificity and sensitivity. The authors listed approximately 150 TCR beta chains as cytomegalovirus-associated. In a later analysis, first-cohort TCR clusters were found to tend to co-occur in the 130 or so validation repertoires.

Concerning this clone itself: Antigen specificity is unknown.

Per germline, CDR1 SNHLY and CDR2 FYNNEI. The CDR3 has 13 residues. With 8 bases removed from V and 1 base from J, the gap between germline ends came to 11 bases. The donors were members of the validation cohort, which comprised about 120 subjects and was separate from the first cohort of roughly 700 subjects. Sequencing was performed with immunoSEQ multiplex PCR; in TCRdb, only in-frame clones are kept and a portion is missing. The sample records about 300,000 clones, around nine tenths being singletons. The chain is built from TRBV2 and TRBJ1-1; D remains unclear. The sequencing input was PBMCs. The TCR sequence derives from a woman aged 18-29 years in good health and CMV-seronegative. The CDR3 nucleotides read TGTGCCAGCGCGAGCTTGCCGAACACTGAAGCTTTCTTT. Amino acids: CASASLPNTEAFF.